This TCR beta chain emerged from a study of Graves' ophthalmopathy and Graves' hyperthyroidism. This clonotype was recorded many times. Its antigen is still unknown. V lost 2 bases and J lost 3, with 10 bases in between. Germline V lookup: CDR1 DFQATT, CDR2 SNEGSKA (reference sequence). This CDR3 has 13 amino acids. In this cohort's terms, stable hyperthyroidism meant no ophthalmopathy by 18 months of follow-up. Sampling approximately 11 ml of fresh peripheral blood provided the PBMCs. Points from the study as a whole: Ophthalmopathy progression predictions by the model showed 72% to 80% specificity and about 68% sensitivity. Most thyroid-expanded clonotypes exceeding 0.001 frequency were also found in blood.

Transcripts of RNA were the source for amplifying TCR beta CDR3 regions. The first round was an RT-PCR with HTBI primers, and the second round was a multiplex PCR. One entry per CDR3 protein, called by TCRdb with MiXCR from the multiplex PCR reads. The sample records a few hundred thousand distinct CDR3 sequences, 15% to 19% being singletons. Specimen: peripheral blood. This TCR was sampled from a woman younger than 30 with stable Graves' hyperthyroidism. V gene TRBV20-1 combines with J gene TRBJ2-5, with D maybe TRBD2 (5 bases). The CDR3 DNA sequence: TGCAGTGCTAGACTGACTACAAAAGAGACCCAGTACTTC. This codes for CSARLTTKETQYF.